These T cell receptor beta chains were read from a single sample in a study of blood T cell repertoires in COVID-19. Profiled with immunoSEQ multiplex PCR; TCRdb holds only in-frame clones, not every one. Here the sample spans roughly 200,000 clones, 80% to 90% being singletons. The sequenced sample was peripheral blood. The receptors derive from a human donor in a cohort sampled during active COVID-19. Both conserved end residues are part of each CDR3. A D gene is named only where the DNA matches it firmly. Expanded clones are given a class, and other clones once, few, many or no size at all.

d_call: .; j_call: TRBJ1-6; v_call: TRBV7-2; clone_size: .; cdr3_aa: CASSLDSSYNSPLHF; cdr3_nt: TGTGCCAGCAGCTTAGACAGCTCCTATAATTCACCCCTCCACTTT
d_call: TRBD2; j_call: TRBJ2-5; v_call: TRBV4-1; clone_size: .; cdr3_aa: CASSQELAGGRETQYF; cdr3_nt: TGCGCCAGCAGCCAAGAGCTAGCGGGAGGGCGAGAGACCCAGTACTTC
d_call: TRBD2; j_call: TRBJ2-1; v_call: TRBV28; clone_size: .; cdr3_aa: CASSPRLSGRDNEQFF; cdr3_nt: TGTGCCAGCAGTCCTCGACTGAGCGGGAGGGACAATGAGCAGTTCTTC
d_call: .; j_call: TRBJ2-2; v_call: TRBV5-1; clone_size: .; cdr3_aa: CASSWRVTGELFF; cdr3_nt: TGCGCCAGCAGCTGGAGAGTGACCGGGGAGCTGTTTTTT
d_call: .; j_call: TRBJ2-7; v_call: TRBV7-2; clone_size: .; cdr3_aa: CASSLINQGTHATYEQYF; cdr3_nt: TGTGCCAGCAGCCTGATAAACCAGGGCACCCACGCAACCTACGAGCAGTACTTC
d_call: TRBD2; j_call: TRBJ2-3; v_call: TRBV28; clone_size: .; cdr3_aa: CASSPYPGLAGSTDTQYF; cdr3_nt: TGTGCCAGCAGCCCTTACCCGGGACTAGCGGGTAGCACAGATACGCAGTATTTT
d_call: TRBD2; j_call: TRBJ2-5; v_call: TRBV6-1; clone_size: .; cdr3_aa: CASSELAGGKTQYF; cdr3_nt: TGTGCCAGCAGTGAATTAGCGGGGGGAAAGACCCAGTACTTC
d_call: TRBD2; j_call: TRBJ2-1; v_call: TRBV24-1; clone_size: .; cdr3_aa: CATKGPSGSIVDEQFF; cdr3_nt: TGTGCCACCAAAGGGCCTAGCGGGAGTATAGTAGATGAGCAGTTCTTC
d_call: TRBD1; j_call: TRBJ1-4; v_call: TRBV5-1; clone_size: .; cdr3_aa: CASSFYPPGQGSTNEKLFF; cdr3_nt: TGCGCCAGCAGCTTCTACCCCCCGGGACAGGGTTCAACTAATGAAAAACTGTTTTTT
d_call: TRBD2; j_call: TRBJ2-3; v_call: TRBV6-1; clone_size: .; cdr3_aa: CASSELAGAVDTQYF; cdr3_nt: TGTGCCAGCAGTGAGCTAGCGGGAGCGGTAGATACGCAGTATTTT
d_call: TRBD2; j_call: TRBJ2-3; v_call: TRBV2; clone_size: .; cdr3_aa: CASSGTSGRGDTQYF; cdr3_nt: TGTGCCAGCAGTGGGACTAGCGGGAGAGGGGATACGCAGTATTTT
d_call: .; j_call: TRBJ2-7; v_call: TRBV28; clone_size: .; cdr3_aa: CASSFEGISYEQYF; cdr3_nt: TGTGCCAGCAGTTTTGAGGGTATCTCCTACGAGCAGTACTTC
d_call: .; j_call: TRBJ2-5; v_call: TRBV9; clone_size: .; cdr3_aa: CASSGGGSLRETQYF; cdr3_nt: TGTGCCAGCAGCGGTGGAGGATCCTTGAGAGAGACCCAGTACTTC
d_call: .; j_call: TRBJ1-5; v_call: TRBV6-2/TRBV6-3; clone_size: .; cdr3_aa: CASSYRIQGNQPQHF; cdr3_nt: TGTGCCAGCAGTTACCGAATCCAGGGCAATCAGCCCCAGCATTTT
d_call: TRBD2; j_call: TRBJ2-1; v_call: TRBV10-3; clone_size: .; cdr3_aa: CAISEQLAGGNEQFF; cdr3_nt: TGTGCCATCAGTGAGCAGCTAGCGGGAGGCAATGAGCAGTTCTTC
d_call: TRBD2; j_call: TRBJ2-1; v_call: TRBV10-2; clone_size: .; cdr3_aa: CASIGTSGNEQFF; cdr3_nt: TGCGCCAGCATCGGGACTAGCGGCAATGAGCAGTTCTTC
d_call: TRBD2; j_call: TRBJ2-5; v_call: TRBV19; clone_size: .; cdr3_aa: CASSLTSVHQETQYF; cdr3_nt: TGTGCCAGTAGTCTGACTAGCGTCCACCAAGAGACCCAGTACTTC
d_call: TRBD2; j_call: TRBJ2-5; v_call: TRBV5-4; clone_size: .; cdr3_aa: CASSLAPGTSTETQYF; cdr3_nt: TGTGCCAGCAGCTTGGCGCCCGGGACTAGCACTGAGACCCAGTACTTC
d_call: .; j_call: TRBJ2-5; v_call: TRBV18; clone_size: once; cdr3_aa: CASSPRERETQYF; cdr3_nt: TGTGCCAGCTCACCACGGGAGAGGGAGACCCAGTACTTC
d_call: .; j_call: TRBJ2-2; v_call: TRBV29-1; clone_size: .; cdr3_aa: CSAGKGANTGELFF; cdr3_nt: TGCAGCGCCGGGAAGGGAGCGAACACCGGGGAGCTGTTTTTT
d_call: TRBD1; j_call: TRBJ1-1; v_call: TRBV4-2; clone_size: .; cdr3_aa: CASSQLQGARTEAFF; cdr3_nt: TGTGCCAGCAGCCAACTCCAGGGGGCACGGACTGAAGCTTTCTTT
d_call: .; j_call: TRBJ2-3; v_call: TRBV27; clone_size: .; cdr3_aa: CASSSLGARQSTDTQYF; cdr3_nt: TGTGCCAGCAGTTCTCTAGGAGCGAGACAGAGTACAGATACGCAGTATTTT
d_call: TRBD1; j_call: TRBJ1-2; v_call: TRBV6-1; clone_size: .; cdr3_aa: CASSETPGQDYGYTF; cdr3_nt: TGTGCCAGCAGTGAAACCCCGGGACAGGACTATGGCTACACCTTC
d_call: TRBD1; j_call: TRBJ2-7; v_call: TRBV5-1; clone_size: .; cdr3_aa: CATGTGISSYEQYF; cdr3_nt: TGCGCCACCGGGACAGGGATAAGCTCCTACGAGCAGTACTTC
d_call: TRBD1; j_call: TRBJ2-7; v_call: TRBV5-1; clone_size: .; cdr3_aa: CASSLVTGAFIYEQYF; cdr3_nt: TGCGCCAGCAGCTTAGTAACAGGGGCCTTCATCTACGAGCAGTACTTC
d_call: TRBD2; j_call: TRBJ2-4; v_call: TRBV10-1; clone_size: .; cdr3_aa: CATPPGLAGERAKNIQYF; cdr3_nt: TGCGCCACCCCCCCGGGACTAGCGGGAGAGAGAGCCAAAAACATTCAGTACTTC
d_call: TRBD2; j_call: TRBJ2-7; v_call: TRBV23-1; clone_size: .; cdr3_aa: CASSQGWSGKSYEQYF; cdr3_nt: TGCGCCAGCAGTCAAGGATGGAGCGGGAAAAGCTACGAGCAGTACTTC
d_call: TRBD1; j_call: TRBJ2-1; v_call: TRBV27; clone_size: .; cdr3_aa: CASSVQGAVYNEQFF; cdr3_nt: TGTGCCAGCAGTGTACAGGGGGCTGTCTACAATGAGCAGTTCTTC
d_call: TRBD1; j_call: TRBJ1-1; v_call: TRBV5-4; clone_size: .; cdr3_aa: CASSPGRQGTEAFF; cdr3_nt: TGTGCCAGCAGCCCGGGACGACAGGGTACTGAAGCTTTCTTT
d_call: .; j_call: TRBJ1-6; v_call: TRBV27; clone_size: once; cdr3_aa: CASSSLAGGAGSPLHF; cdr3_nt: TGTGCCAGCAGTTCCCTCGCGGGCGGGGCAGGGTCACCCCTCCACTTT